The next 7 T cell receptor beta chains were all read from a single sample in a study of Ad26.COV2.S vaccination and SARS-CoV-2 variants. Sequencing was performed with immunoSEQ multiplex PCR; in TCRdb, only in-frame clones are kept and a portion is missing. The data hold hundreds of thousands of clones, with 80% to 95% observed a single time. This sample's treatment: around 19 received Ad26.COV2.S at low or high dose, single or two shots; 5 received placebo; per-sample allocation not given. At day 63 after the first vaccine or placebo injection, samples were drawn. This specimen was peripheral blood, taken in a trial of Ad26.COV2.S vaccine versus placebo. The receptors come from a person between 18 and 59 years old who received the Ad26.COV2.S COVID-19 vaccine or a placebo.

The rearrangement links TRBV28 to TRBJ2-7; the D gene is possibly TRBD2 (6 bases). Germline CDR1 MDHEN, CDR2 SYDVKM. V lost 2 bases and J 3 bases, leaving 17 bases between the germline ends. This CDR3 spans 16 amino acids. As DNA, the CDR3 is TGTGCCAGCAGTTTAGTAAAGGAGGGCCCAGGCTACGAGCAGTACTTC. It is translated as CASSLVKEGPGYEQYF.

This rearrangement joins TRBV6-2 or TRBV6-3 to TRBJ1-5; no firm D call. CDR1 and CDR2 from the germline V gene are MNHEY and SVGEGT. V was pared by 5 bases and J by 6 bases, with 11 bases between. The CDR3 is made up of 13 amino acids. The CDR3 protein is CASSRQGSQPQHF. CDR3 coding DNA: TGTGCCAGCAGTCGCCAAGGGAGTCAGCCCCAGCATTTT.

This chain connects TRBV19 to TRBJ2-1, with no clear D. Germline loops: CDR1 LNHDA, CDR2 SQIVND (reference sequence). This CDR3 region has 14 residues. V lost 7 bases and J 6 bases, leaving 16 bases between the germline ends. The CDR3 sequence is CASNWKASPNEQFF. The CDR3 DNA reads TGTGCCAGTAATTGGAAAGCGAGTCCCAATGAGCAGTTCTTC.

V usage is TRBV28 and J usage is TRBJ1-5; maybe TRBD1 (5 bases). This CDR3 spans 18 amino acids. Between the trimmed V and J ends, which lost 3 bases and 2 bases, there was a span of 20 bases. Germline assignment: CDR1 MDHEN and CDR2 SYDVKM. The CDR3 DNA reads TGTGCCAGCAGTTTTGGGGCGGCGGGACGGGGAGGCAATCAGCCCCAGCATTTT. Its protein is CASSFGAAGRGGNQPQHF.

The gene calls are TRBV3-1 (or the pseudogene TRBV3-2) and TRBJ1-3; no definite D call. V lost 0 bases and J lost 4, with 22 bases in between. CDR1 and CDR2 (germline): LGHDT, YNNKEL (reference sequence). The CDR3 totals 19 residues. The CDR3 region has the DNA TGTGCCAGCAGCCAAGATGTCAGTCGAACGTTCCTCTGGGGAAACACCATATATTTT. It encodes CASSQDVSRTFLWGNTIYF.

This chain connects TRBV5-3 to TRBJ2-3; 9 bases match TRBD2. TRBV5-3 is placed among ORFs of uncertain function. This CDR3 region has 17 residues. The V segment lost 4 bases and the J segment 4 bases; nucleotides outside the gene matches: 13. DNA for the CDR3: TGTGCCAGAAGCGGGACGTCCTTGCGGGGGGGGCCAGATACGCAGTATTTT. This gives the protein CARSGTSLRGGPDTQYF.

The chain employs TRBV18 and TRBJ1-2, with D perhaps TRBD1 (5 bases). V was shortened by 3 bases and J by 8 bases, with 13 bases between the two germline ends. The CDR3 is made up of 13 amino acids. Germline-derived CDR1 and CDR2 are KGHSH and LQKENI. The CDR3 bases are TGTGCCAGCTCACCCAACGGTCGGGACGGCTACACCTTC. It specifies CASSPNGRDGYTF.